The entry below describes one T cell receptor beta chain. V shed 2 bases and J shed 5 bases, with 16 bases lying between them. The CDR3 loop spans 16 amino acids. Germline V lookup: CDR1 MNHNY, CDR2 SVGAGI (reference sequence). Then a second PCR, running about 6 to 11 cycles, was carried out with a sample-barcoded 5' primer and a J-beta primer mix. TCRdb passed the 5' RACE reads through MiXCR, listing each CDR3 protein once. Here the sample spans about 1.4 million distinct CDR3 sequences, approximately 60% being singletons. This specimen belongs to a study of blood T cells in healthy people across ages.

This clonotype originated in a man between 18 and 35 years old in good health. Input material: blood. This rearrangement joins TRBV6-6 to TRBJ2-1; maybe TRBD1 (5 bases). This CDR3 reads CASSYARTSGNNEQFF. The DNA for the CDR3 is TGTGCCAGCAGTTACGCCCGGACCTCAGGGAACAATGAGCAGTTCTTC.